This entry describes one T cell receptor beta chain. These data originate in a study of blood T cell repertoires in COVID-19. Study summary: Specimens from acute and convalescent COVID-19 originated in the United States, Italy and Spain.

Per the original data handling: Counts of nucleated cells, estimated from reference gene primer amplification, were obtained. Clones were read by immunoSEQ multiplex PCR, and TCRdb kept only the in-frame ones, dropping some. V and J calls and clone size are given by that table; D and trimming were obtained from the DNA. This table holds 140,000 or so clones, roughly nine tenths found once. This CDR3 is built from 15 residues. With 2 bases clipped from V and 6 bases from J, the junction kept 11 bases outside the gene matches. Germline V lookup: CDR1 SGDLS, CDR2 YYNGEE. The receptor was derived from a woman in her sixties with active COVID-19. The sample consisted of peripheral blood. The V and J genes are TRBV9 and TRBJ2-7; the match to TRBD2 covers 7 bases. The DNA for the CDR3 is TGTGCCAGCAGCGTGGGAACTAGCGCCAAAGGCGAGCAGTACTTC. It encodes CASSVGTSAKGEQYF.